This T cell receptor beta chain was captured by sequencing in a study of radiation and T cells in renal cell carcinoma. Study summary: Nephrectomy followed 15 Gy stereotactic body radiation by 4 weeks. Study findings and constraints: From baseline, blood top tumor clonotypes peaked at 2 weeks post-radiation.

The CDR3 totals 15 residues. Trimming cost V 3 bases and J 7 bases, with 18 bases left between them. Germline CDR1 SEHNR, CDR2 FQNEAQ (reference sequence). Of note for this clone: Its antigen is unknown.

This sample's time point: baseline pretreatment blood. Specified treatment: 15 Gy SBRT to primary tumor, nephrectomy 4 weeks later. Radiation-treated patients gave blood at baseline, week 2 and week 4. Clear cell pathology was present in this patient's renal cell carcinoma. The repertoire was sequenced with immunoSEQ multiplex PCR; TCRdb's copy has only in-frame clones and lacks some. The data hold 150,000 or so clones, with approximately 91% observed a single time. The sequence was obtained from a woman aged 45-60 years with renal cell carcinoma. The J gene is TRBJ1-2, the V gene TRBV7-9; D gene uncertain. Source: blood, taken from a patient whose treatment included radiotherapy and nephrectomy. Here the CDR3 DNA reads TGTGCCAGCAGCTTTACATCAAGGGAGTTGGTTGGCTACACCTTC. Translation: CASSFTSRELVGYTF.